This T cell receptor beta chain was documented in a study of cytomegalovirus exposure and HLA in healthy donors. Trimming took 7 bases from V and 3 from J; bases not matched to a gene: 10. Germline V gene lookup returns CDR1 SNHLY and CDR2 FYNNEI. The CDR3 is made up of 15 amino acids. Amplification used 60 Vbeta primers and 13 Jbeta primers. Assay used: immunoSEQ multiplex PCR; TCRdb lists only in-frame clones, some missing. This table holds 140,000 to 150,000 clones. The sample comprised PBMCs. This chain joins TRBV2 and TRBJ2-3; 7 bases are a match to TRBD2. This clonotype originated in a male donor in good health and CMV-seronegative. The CDR3 spells CASNSAGVRTDTQYF. As DNA, the CDR3 is TGTGCCAGCAATTCGGCGGGGGTGAGGACAGATACGCAGTATTTT.